The entry below describes one TCR beta chain. Time point meaning: pretreatment peripheral blood. Generated by immunoSEQ multiplex PCR, the TCRdb table keeps only in-frame clones and is missing some. The sample yields about 63,000 clones, more than 80% seen once. V lost 2 bases, J lost 1 base, and 4 bases stayed unmatched. The CDR3 loop spans 16 amino acids. CDR1 SGHRS and CDR2 YFSETQ come from the germline V gene. This sample is drawn from a study of PD-L1 blockade in urothelial cancer. The source of this sequence is a man between 65 and 85 years old with urothelial cancer. The chain joins TRBV5-1 to TRBJ2-3; 10 bases map to TRBD1. Here the sequenced sample was PBMCs, taken around atezolizumab (anti-PD-L1) treatment. CDR3 in amino acids: CASSFTGTGGTDTQYF. The CDR3 region has the DNA TGCGCCAGCAGCTTTACCGGGACAGGGGGCACAGATACGCAGTATTTT.